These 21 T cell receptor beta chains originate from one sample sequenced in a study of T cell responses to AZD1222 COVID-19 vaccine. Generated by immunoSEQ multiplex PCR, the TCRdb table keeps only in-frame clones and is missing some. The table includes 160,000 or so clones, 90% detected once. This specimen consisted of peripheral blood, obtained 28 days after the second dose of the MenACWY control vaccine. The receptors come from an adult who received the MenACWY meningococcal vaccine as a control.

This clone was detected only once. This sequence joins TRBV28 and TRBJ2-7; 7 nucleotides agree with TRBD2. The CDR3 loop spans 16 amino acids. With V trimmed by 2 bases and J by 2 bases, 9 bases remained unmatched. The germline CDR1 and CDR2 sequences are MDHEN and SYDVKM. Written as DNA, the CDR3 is TGTGCCAGCAGTTTAGGGTCGGGACTAAATACCTACGAGCAGTACTTC. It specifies CASSLGSGLNTYEQYF.

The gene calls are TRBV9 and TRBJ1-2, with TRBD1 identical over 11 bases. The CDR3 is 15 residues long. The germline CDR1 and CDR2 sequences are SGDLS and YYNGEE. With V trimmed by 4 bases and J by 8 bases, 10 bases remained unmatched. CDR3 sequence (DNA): TGTGCCAGCAGCCCACCCCCGGGACAGGGGGGCGGCTACACCTTC. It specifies CASSPPPGQGGGYTF.

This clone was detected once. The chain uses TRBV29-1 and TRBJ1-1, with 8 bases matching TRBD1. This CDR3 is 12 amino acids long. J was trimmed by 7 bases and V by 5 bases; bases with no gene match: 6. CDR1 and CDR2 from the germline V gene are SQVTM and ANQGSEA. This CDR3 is CSVSPGQVEAFF. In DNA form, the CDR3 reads TGCAGCGTTTCCCCGGGACAGGTTGAAGCTTTCTTT.

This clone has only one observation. The CDR3 DNA reads TGTGCCAGCAGCTTTCCTTTCGGTAGCGGAGGCACAGATACGCAGTATTTT. Amino acid sequence: CASSFPFGSGGTDTQYF. This rearrangement joins TRBV7-9 to TRBJ2-3, with a possible D match to TRBD2 (6 bases). V lost 3 bases to trimming and J lost 1 base, with 17 bases between them. Germline CDR1 and CDR2: SEHNR and FQNEAQ (reference sequence). The CDR3 totals 17 residues.

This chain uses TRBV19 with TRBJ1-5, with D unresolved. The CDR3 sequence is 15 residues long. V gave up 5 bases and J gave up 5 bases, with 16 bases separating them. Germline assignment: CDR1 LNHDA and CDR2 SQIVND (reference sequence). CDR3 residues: CASSPRLERDQPQHF. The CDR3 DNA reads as TGTGCCAGTAGTCCAAGACTCGAAAGGGATCAGCCCCAGCATTTT.

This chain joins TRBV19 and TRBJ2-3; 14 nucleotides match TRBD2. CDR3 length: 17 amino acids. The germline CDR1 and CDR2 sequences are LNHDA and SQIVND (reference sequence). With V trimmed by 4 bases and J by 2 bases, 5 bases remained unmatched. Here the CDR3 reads CASSTGLAGDITDTQYF. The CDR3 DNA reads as TGTGCCAGTAGTACGGGACTAGCGGGGGATATCACAGATACGCAGTATTTT.

For the CDR3, the DNA is TGTGCCACCACAGGGCCTTTGAATTCACCCCTCCACTTT. It is translated as CATTGPLNSPLHF. V gene TRBV28 combines with J gene TRBJ1-6; perhaps TRBD1 as D (6 bases). CDR3 length: 13 amino acids. V was pared by 10 bases and J by 7 bases, with 14 bases between. Germline V lookup: CDR1 MDHEN, CDR2 SYDVKM.

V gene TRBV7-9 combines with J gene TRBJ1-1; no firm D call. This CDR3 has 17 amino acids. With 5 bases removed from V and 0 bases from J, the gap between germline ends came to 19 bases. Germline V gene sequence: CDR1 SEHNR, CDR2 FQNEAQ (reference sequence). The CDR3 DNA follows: TGTGCCAGCAGCCCCGGTTGGGTCGCCGGTCTGAACACTGAAGCTTTCTTT. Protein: CASSPGWVAGLNTEAFF.

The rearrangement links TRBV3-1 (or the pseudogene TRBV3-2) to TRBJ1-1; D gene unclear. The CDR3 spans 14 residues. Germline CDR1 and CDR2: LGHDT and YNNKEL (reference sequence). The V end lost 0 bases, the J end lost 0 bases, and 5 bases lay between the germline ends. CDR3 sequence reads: CASSQDWMNTEAFF. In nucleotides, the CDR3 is TGTGCCAGCAGCCAAGACTGGATGAACACTGAAGCTTTCTTT.

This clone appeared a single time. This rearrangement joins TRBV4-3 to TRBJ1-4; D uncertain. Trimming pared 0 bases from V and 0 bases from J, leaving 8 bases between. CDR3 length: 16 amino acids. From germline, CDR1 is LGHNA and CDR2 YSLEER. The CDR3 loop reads CASSQDDRPTNEKLFF. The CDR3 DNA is TGCGCCAGCAGCCAAGATGACCGGCCAACTAATGAAAAACTGTTTTTT.

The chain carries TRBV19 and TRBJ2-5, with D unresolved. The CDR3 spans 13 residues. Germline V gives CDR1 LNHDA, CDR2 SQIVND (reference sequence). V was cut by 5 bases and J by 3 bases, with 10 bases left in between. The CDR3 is CASSPRREETQYF. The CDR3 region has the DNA TGTGCCAGTAGTCCCCGCAGAGAAGAGACCCAGTACTTC.

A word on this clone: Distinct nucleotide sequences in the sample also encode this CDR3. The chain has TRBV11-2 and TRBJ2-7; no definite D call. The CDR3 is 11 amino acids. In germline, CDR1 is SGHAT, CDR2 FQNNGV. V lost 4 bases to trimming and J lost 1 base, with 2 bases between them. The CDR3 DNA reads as TGTGCCAGCAGCTCGTCCTACGAGCAGTACTTC. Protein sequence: CASSSSYEQYF.

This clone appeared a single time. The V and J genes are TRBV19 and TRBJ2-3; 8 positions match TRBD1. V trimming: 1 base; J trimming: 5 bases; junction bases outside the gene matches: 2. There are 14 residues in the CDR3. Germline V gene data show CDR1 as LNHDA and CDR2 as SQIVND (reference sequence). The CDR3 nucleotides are TGTGCCAGTAGTATAGGACAGGGGATAGATACGCAGTATTTT. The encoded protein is CASSIGQGIDTQYF.

Here the CDR3 DNA reads TGTGCCAGCAGTTGGGGCTCCAATCAGCCCCAGCATTTT. This encodes CASSWGSNQPQHF. The J gene is TRBJ1-5, the V gene TRBV28, with a weak D call TRBD1 (5 bases). Germline V gives CDR1 MDHEN, CDR2 SYDVKM. Trimming shortened V by 4 bases and J by 3 bases, and 7 bases separated the two germline ends. CDR3 length equals 13 residues. Together with reference TRBV28 and TRBJ1-5, the CDR3 gives the full variable domain: DVKVTQSSRYLVKRTGEKVFLECVQDMDHENMFWYRQDPGLGLRLIYFSYDVKMKEKGDIPEGYSVSREKKERFSLILESASTNQTSMYLCASSWGSNQPQHFGDGTRLSIL.

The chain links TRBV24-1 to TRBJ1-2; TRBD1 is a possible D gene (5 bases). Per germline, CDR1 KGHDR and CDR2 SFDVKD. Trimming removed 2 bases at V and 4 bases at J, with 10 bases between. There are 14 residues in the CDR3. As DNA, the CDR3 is TGTGCCACCAGTGATTCAGCGGACACCTATGGCTACACCTTC. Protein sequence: CATSDSADTYGYTF.

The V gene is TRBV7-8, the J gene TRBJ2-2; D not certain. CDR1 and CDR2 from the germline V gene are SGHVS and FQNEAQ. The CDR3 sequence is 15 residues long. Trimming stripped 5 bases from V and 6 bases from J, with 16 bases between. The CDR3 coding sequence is TGTGCCAGCAGCCTACTGGGTGGTACCTCCGGGGAGCTGTTTTTT. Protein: CASSLLGGTSGELFF.

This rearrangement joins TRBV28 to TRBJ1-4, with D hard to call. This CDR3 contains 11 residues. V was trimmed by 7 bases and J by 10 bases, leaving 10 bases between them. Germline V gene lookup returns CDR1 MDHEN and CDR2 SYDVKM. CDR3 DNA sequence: TGTGCCAGCATGGGCGAAGGAAAACTGTTTTTT. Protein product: CASMGEGKLFF.

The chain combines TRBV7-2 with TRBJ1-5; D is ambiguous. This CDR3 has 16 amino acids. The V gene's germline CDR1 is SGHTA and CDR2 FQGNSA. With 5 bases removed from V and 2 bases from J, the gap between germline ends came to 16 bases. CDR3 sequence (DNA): TGTGCCAGCAGCCAAGGCGATGGTTGGGGCAATCAGCCCCAGCATTTT. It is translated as CASSQGDGWGNQPQHF.

CDR3 coding DNA: TGTGCCAGCAGCTTCCCCGGGGTCGCCGTTGAAGCTTTCTTT. Encoded protein: CASSFPGVAVEAFF. The chain carries TRBV5-6 and TRBJ1-1, with D unresolved. Trimming removed 2 bases from V and 7 bases from J, with 15 bases in between. Looked up from germline, CDR1 is SGHDT and CDR2 is YYEEEE. The CDR3 consists of 14 residues. Full variable domain (remainder filled in from reference TRBV5-6 and TRBJ1-1): DAGVTQSPTHLIKTRGQQVTLRCSPKSGHDTVSWYQQALGQGPQFIFQYYEEEERQRGNFPDRFSGHQFPNYSSELNVNALLLGDSALYLCASSFPGVAVEAFFGQGTRLTVV.

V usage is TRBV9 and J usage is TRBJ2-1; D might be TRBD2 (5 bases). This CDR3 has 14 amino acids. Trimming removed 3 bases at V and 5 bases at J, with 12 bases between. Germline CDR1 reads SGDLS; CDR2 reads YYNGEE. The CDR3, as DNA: TGTGCCAGCAGCGAGAGGACTCTGGACAATGAGCAGTTCTTC. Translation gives CASSERTLDNEQFF.

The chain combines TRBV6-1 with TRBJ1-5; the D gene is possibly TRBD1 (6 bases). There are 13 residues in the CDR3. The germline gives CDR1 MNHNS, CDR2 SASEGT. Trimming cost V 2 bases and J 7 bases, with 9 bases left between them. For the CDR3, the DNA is TGTGCCAGCAGTGAACAGGGGCAGCAGCCCCAGCATTTT. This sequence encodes CASSEQGQQPQHF.